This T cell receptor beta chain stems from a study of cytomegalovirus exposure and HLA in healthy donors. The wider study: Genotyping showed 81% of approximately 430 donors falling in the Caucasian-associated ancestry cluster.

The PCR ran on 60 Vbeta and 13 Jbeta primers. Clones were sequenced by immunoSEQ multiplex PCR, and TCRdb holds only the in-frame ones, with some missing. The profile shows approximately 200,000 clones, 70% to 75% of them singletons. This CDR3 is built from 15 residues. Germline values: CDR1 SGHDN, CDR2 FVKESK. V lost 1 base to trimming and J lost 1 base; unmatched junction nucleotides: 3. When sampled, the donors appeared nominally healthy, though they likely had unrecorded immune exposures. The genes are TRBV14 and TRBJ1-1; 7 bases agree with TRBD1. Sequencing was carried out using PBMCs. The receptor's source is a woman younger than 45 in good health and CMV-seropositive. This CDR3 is CASSQAGQANTEAFF. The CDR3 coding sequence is TGTGCCAGCAGCCAAGCAGGACAGGCGAACACTGAAGCTTTCTTT.